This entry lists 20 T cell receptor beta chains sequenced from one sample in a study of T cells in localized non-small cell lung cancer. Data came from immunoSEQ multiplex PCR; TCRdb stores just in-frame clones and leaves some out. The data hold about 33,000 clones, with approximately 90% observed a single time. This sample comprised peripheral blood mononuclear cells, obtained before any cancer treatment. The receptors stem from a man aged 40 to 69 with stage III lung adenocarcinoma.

The CDR3: CASSVWGSYNEQFF. CDR3 DNA: TGTGCCAGCAGCGTGTGGGGCTCCTACAATGAGCAGTTCTTC. This sequence joins TRBV9 and TRBJ2-1; D is undetermined. The V and J ends lost 2 bases and 0 bases respectively, with 6 bases between them. CDR3 size: 14 residues. Germline V CDR1 and CDR2: SGDLS, YYNGEE.

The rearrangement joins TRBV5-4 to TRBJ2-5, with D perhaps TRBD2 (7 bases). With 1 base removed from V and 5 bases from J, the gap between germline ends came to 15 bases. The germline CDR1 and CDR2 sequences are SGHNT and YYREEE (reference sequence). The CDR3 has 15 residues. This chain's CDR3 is CASSLSGGAGETQYF. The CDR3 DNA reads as TGTGCCAGCAGCTTGTCGGGGGGCGCTGGGGAGACCCAGTACTTC. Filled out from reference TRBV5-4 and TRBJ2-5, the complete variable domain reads ETGVTQSPTHLIKTRGQQVTLRCSSQSGHNTVSWYQQALGQGPQFIFQYYREEENGRGNFPPRFSGLQFPNYSSELNVNALELDDSALYLCASSLSGGAGETQYFGPGTRLLVL.

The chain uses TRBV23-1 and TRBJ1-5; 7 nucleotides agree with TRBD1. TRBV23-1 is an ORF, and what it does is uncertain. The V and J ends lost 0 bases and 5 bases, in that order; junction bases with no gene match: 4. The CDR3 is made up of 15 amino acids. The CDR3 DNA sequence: TGCGCCAGCAGTCAATCGGGGACAGTTTATCAGCCCCAGCATTTT. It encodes CASSQSGTVYQPQHF.

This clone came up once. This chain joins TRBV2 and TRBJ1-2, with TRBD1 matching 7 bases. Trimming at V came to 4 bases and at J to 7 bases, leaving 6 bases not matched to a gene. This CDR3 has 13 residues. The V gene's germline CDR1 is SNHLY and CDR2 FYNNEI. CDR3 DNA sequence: TGTGCCAGCAGTGTCCGGGACAGTGGTGGCTACACCTTC. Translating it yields CASSVRDSGGYTF.

The CDR3 DNA reads TGTGCCAGCAGTGTTTCATCTACCTCCGAGCAGTACTTC. This encodes CASSVSSTSEQYF. The rearrangement joins TRBV2 to TRBJ2-7; D uncertain. Germline-derived CDR1 and CDR2 are SNHLY and FYNNEI. Trimming took off 4 bases at V and 6 bases at J, with 13 bases between the two ends. This CDR3 has 13 residues.

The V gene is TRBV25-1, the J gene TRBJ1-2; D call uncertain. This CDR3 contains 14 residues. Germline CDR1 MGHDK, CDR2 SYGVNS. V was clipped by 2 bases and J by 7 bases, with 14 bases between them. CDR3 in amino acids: CASSENPLALGYTF. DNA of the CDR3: TGTGCCAGCAGTGAAAATCCCCTGGCCCTTGGCTACACCTTC.

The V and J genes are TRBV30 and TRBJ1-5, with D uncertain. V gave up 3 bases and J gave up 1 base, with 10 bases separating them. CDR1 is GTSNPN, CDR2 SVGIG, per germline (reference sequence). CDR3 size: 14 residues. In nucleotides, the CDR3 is TGTGCCTGGAGGGGCGACGGAAGCAATCAGCCCCAGCATTTT. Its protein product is CAWRGDGSNQPQHF.

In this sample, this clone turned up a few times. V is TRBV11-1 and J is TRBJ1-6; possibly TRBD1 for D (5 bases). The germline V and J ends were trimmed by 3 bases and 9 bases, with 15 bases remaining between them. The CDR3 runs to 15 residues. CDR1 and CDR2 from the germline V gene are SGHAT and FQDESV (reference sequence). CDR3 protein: CASSFVGGEGSPLHF. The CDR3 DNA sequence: TGTGCCAGCAGCTTCGTCGGAGGGGAGGGTTCACCCCTCCACTTT.

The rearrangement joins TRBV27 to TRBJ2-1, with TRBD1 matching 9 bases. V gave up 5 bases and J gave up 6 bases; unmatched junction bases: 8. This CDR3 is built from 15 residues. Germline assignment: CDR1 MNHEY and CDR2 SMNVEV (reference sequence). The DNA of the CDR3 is TGTGCCAGCAGTCCGGGACAGGGTCTCGTCAATGAGCAGTTCTTC. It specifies CASSPGQGLVNEQFF.

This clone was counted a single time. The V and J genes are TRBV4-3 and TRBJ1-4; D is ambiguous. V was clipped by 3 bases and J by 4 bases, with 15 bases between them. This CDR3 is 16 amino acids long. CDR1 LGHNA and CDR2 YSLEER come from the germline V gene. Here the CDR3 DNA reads TGCGCCAGCAGCCATCCGGCGGCAGGAAATAATGAAAAACTGTTTTTT. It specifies CASSHPAAGNNEKLFF.

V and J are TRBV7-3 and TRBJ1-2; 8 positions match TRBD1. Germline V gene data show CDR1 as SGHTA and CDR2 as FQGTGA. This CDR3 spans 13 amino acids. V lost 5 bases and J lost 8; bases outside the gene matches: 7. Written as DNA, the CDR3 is TGTGCCAGCAGCCTGGACAGGGCTAACGGCTACACCTTC. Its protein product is CASSLDRANGYTF.

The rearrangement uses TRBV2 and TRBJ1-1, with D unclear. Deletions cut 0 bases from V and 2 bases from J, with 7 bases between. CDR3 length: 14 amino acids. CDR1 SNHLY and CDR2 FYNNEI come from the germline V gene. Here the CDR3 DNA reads TGTGCCAGCAGTGAAGCGCGGTTCAACACTGAAGCTTTCTTT. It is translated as CASSEARFNTEAFF.

The CDR3 here is CASSILRIRDYGYTF. The CDR3 DNA follows: TGTGCCAGTAGTATCTTGAGGATCCGTGACTATGGCTACACCTTC. This chain uses TRBV19 with TRBJ1-2; D remains unclear. Trimming took 3 bases from V and 3 from J, leaving 14 bases between them. This CDR3 comprises 15 residues. Germline V lookup: CDR1 LNHDA, CDR2 SQIVND (reference sequence).

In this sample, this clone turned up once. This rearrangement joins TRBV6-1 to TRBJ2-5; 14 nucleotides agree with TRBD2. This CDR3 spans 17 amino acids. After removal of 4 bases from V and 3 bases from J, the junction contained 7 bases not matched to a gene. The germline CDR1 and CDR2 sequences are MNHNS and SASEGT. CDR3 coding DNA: TGTGCCAGCAGTGGTGGACTAGCGGGGGGATGGGAAGAGACCCAGTACTTC. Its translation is CASSGGLAGGWEETQYF.

The CDR3 loop reads CASRTPQENTGELFF. The DNA of the CDR3 is TGTGCCAGCAGAACTCCTCAGGAGAACACCGGGGAGCTGTTTTTT. The V and J genes are TRBV21-1 and TRBJ2-2; the table names TRBD1, a call not compared with the DNA. TRBV21-1 has pseudogene status. The CDR3 runs 15 residues.

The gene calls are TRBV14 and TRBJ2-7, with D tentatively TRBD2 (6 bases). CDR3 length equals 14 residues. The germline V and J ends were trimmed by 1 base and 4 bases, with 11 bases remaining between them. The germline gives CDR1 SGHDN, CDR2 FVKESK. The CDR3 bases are TGTGCCAGCAGCCAAGGTAGTAGCGGATACGAGCAGTACTTC. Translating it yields CASSQGSSGYEQYF.

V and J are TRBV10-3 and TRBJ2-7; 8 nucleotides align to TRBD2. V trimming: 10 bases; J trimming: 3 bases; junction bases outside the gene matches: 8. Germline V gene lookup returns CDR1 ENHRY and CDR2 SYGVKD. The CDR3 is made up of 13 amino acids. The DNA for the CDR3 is TGTGCCACCCTTCGGGGGGGCCTCTACGAGCAGTACTTC. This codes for CATLRGGLYEQYF.

The CDR3 nucleotides read TGTGCCAGCAGTTTACAGGGGAATGAGCAGTTCTTC. It specifies CASSLQGNEQFF. The chain uses TRBV6-6 and TRBJ2-1; TRBD1 agrees at 7 bases. V shed 4 bases and J 7 bases; nucleotides not matched to a gene: 1. Per the germline V gene, CDR1 is MNHNY and CDR2 is SVGAGI (reference sequence). This CDR3 spans 12 amino acids.

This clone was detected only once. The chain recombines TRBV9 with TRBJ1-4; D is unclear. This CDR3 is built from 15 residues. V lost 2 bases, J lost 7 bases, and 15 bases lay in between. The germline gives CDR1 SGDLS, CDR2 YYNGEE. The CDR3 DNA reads TGTGCCAGCAGCGTCGGCGGTAGTGGTAGTGAAAAACTGTTTTTT. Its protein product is CASSVGGSGSEKLFF.

CDR3 loop: CASSPIVRGTEAFF. The CDR3 nucleotides read TGCGCCAGCAGCCCCATAGTCAGGGGCACTGAAGCTTTCTTT. The chain recombines TRBV5-1 with TRBJ1-1, with D perhaps matching TRBD1 (6 bases). The CDR3 consists of 14 residues. The germline V gene encodes CDR1 SGHRS and CDR2 YFSETQ. Trimming took 4 bases from V and 4 from J, leaving 14 bases between them. The full variable domain, rest sourced from reference TRBV5-1 and TRBJ1-1, is KAGVTQTPRYLIKTRGQQVTLSCSPISGHRSVSWYQQTPGQGLQFLFEYFSETQRNKGNFPGRFSGRQFSNSRSEMNVSTLELGDSALYLCASSPIVRGTEAFFGQGTRLTVV.